The clone carrying this T cell receptor beta chain has a count of ten or more. With 4 bases removed from V and 1 base from J, the gap between germline ends came to 19 bases. The CDR3 is made up of 17 amino acids. CDR1 LGHDT and CDR2 YNNKEL come from the germline V gene (reference sequence). TCRdb re-called the 5' RACE reads with MiXCR, one entry per CDR3 protein. This sample carries approximately 390,000 distinct CDR3 sequences, 16% of them seen once, and the ten largest clones take around a fifth. The source of the sample is a study of T-cell memory formation after mild COVID-19. The sequence was obtained from a man aged 18 to 35 who had mild COVID-19 (a few samples of this study predate the infection). Cell type and time point are not known. The specimen sequenced was PBMCs or a T cell subset sorted from them (not recorded which). This chain links TRBV3-1 with TRBJ2-5; perhaps D is TRBD1 or TRBD2 (6 bases each). In DNA form, the CDR3 reads TGTGCCAGCAGCCTCCTTGGGGGTGGGGGGCTCCAAGAGACCCAGTACTTC. Protein product: CASSLLGGGGLQETQYF.